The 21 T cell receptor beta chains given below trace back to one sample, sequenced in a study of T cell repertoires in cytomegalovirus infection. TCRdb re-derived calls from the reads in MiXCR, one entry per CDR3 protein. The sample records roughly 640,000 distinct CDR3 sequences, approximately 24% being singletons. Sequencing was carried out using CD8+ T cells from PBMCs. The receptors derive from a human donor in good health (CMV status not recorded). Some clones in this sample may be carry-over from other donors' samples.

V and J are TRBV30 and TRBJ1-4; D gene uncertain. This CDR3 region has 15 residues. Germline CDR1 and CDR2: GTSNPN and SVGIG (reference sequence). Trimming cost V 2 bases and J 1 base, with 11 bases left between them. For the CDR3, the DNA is TGTGCCTGGAGTCCACGGAAAGGAACTAATGAAAAACTGTTTTTT. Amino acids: CAWSPRKGTNEKLFF.

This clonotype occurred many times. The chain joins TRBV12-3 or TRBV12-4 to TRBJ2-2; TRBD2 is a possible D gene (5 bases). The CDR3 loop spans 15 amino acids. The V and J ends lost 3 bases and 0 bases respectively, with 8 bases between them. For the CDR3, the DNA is TGTGCCAGCAGTTTCAGGCGGGCGAACACCGGGGAGCTGTTTTTT. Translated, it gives CASSFRRANTGELFF.

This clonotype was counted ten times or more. CDR3 nucleotide sequence: TGTGCCAGCAGCAAGGGAAACTTTTATGGCTACACCTTC. Its translation: CASSKGNFYGYTF. The chain carries TRBV7-9 and TRBJ1-2; no definite D call. Germline values: CDR1 SEHNR, CDR2 FQNEAQ (reference sequence). Deletions cut 5 bases from V and 5 bases from J, with 12 bases between. The CDR3 loop spans 13 amino acids.

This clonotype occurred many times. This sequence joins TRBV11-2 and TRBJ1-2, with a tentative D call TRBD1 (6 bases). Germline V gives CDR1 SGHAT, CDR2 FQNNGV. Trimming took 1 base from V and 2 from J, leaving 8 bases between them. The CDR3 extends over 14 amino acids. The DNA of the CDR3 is TGTGCCAGCAGCTTAGTCGGGGGCAACTATGGCTACACCTTC. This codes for CASSLVGGNYGYTF.

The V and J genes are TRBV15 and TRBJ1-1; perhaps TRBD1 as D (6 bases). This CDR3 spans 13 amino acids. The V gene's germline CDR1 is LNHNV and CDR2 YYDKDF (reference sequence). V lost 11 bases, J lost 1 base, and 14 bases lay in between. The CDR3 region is CAGQSGENTEAFF. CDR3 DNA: TGTGCCGGACAGTCAGGGGAGAACACTGAAGCTTTCTTT.

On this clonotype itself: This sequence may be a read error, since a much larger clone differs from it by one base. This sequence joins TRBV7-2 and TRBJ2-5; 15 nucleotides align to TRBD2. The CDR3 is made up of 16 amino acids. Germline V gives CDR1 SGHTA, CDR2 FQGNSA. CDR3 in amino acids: CASSHGLAGGMETQNF. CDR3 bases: TGTGCCAGCAGCCACGGACTAGCGGGGGGGATGGAGACCCAGAACTTC. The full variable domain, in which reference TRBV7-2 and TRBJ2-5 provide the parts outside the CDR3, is GAGVSQSPSNKVTEKGKDVELRCDPISGHTALYWYRQSLGQGLEFLIYFQGNSAPDKSGLPSDRFSAERTGGSVSTLTIQRTQQEDSAVYLCASSHGLAGGMETQNFGPGTRLLVL.

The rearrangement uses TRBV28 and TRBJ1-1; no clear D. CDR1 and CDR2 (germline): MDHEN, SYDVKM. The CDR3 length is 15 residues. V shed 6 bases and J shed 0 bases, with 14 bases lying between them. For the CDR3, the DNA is TGTGCCAGCAGCCCCGTCGGTCCCATGAACACTGAAGCTTTCTTT. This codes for CASSPVGPMNTEAFF.

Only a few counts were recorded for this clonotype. This chain's CDR3 is CSVESASGGTSYNEQFF. In DNA, the CDR3 is TGCAGCGTTGAATCAGCCAGCGGGGGAACCTCCTACAATGAGCAGTTCTTC. The chain employs TRBV29-1 and TRBJ2-1, with 8 nucleotides matching TRBD2. From germline, CDR1 is SQVTM and CDR2 ANQGSEA. V lost 2 bases and J lost 0; bases outside the gene matches: 9. This CDR3 is 17 amino acids long.

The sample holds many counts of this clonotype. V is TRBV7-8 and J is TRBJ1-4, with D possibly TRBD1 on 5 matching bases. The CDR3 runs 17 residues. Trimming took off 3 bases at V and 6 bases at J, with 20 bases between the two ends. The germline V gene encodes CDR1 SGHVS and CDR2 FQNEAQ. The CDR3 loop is CASSFNSRVSFDEKLFF. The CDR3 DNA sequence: TGTGCCAGCAGCTTTAATTCCAGGGTTTCGTTCGATGAAAAACTGTTTTTT.

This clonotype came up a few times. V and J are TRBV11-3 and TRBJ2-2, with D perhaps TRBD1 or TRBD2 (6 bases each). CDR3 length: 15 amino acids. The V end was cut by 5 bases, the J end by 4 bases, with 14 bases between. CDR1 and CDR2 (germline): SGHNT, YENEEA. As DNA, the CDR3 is TGTGCCAGCAGCCAGAGAGGGGGGTTCACCGGGGAGCTGTTTTTT. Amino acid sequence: CASSQRGGFTGELFF.

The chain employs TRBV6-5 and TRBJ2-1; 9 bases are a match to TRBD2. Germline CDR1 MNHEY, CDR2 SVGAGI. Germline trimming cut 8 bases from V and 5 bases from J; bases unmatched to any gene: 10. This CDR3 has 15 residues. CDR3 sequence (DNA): TGTGCCAGCCATTTAAGCGGGGGGATTAACAATGAGCAGTTCTTC. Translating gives CASHLSGGINNEQFF.

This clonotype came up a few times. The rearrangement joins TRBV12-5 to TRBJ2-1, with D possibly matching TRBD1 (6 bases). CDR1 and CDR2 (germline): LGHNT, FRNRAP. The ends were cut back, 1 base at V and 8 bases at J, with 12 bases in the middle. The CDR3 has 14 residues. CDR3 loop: CASGLGLPGDEQFF. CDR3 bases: TGTGCTAGTGGTTTGGGTCTACCAGGGGATGAGCAGTTCTTC.

CDR3 residues: CSVGQGARQPQHF. Here the CDR3 DNA reads TGCAGCGTGGGACAGGGGGCACGGCAGCCCCAGCATTTT. The rearrangement uses TRBV29-1 and TRBJ1-5, with 12 positions matching TRBD1. The CDR3 is 13 residues long. The germline V gene has CDR1 SQVTM and CDR2 ANQGSEA. The junction had 4 bases not matched to a gene; V was cut back by 6 bases and J by 7 bases.

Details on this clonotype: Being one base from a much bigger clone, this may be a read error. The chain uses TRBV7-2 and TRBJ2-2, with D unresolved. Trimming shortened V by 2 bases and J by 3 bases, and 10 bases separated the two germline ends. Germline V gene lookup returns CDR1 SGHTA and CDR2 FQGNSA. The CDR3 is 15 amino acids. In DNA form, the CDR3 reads TGTGCCAGCAGCTTATCTGGAACCGACACCGGGGAGCTGTTTTTT. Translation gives CASSLSGTDTGELFF.

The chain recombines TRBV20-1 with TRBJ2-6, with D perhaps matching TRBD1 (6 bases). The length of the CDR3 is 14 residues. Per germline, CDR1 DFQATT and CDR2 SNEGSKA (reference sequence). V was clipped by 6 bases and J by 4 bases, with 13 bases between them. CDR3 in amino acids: CSAPQGLGANVLTF. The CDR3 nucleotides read TGCAGTGCCCCGCAGGGGTTAGGGGCCAACGTCCTGACTTTC.

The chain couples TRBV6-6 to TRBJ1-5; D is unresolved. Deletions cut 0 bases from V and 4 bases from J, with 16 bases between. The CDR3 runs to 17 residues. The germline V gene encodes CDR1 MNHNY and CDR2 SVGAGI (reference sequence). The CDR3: CASSYSGRELRNQPQHF. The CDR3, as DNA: TGTGCCAGCAGTTACTCGGGGAGGGAGTTAAGGAATCAGCCCCAGCATTTT.

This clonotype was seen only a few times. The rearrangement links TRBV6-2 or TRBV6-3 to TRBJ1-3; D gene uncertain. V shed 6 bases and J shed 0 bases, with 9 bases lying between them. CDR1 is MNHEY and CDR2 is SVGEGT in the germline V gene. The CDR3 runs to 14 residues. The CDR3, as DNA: TGTGCCAGCAGACAGATGCCCTCTGGAAACACCATATATTTT. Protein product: CASRQMPSGNTIYF.

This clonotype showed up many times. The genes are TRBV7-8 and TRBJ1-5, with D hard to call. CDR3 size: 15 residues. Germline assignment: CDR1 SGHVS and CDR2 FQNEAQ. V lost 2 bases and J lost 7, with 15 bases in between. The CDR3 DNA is TGTGCCAGCAGCTTAAGACCTGGAGTGGCCCAGCCCCAGCATTTT. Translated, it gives CASSLRPGVAQPQHF. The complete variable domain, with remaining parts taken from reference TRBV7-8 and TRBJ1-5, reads GAGVSQSPRYKVAKRGQDVALRCDPISGHVSLFWYQQALGQGPEFLTYFQNEAQLDKSGLPSDRFFAERPEGSVSTLKIQRTQQEDSAVYLCASSLRPGVAQPQHFGDGTRLSIL.

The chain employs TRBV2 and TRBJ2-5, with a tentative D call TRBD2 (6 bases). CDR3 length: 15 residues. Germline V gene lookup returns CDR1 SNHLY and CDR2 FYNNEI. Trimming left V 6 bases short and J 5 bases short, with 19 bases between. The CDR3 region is CASRGLADQWETQYF. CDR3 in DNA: TGTGCCAGCAGAGGCTTAGCGGACCAGTGGGAGACCCAGTACTTC.

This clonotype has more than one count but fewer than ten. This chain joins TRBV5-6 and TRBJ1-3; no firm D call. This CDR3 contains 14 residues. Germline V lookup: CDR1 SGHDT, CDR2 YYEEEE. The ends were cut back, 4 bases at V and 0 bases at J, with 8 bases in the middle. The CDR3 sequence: CASSGLTSGNTIYF. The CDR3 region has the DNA TGTGCCAGCAGCGGACTGACCTCTGGAAACACCATATATTTT. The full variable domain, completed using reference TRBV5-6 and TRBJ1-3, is DAGVTQSPTHLIKTRGQQVTLRCSPKSGHDTVSWYQQALGQGPQFIFQYYEEEERQRGNFPDRFSGHQFPNYSSELNVNALLLGDSALYLCASSGLTSGNTIYFGEGSWLTVV.

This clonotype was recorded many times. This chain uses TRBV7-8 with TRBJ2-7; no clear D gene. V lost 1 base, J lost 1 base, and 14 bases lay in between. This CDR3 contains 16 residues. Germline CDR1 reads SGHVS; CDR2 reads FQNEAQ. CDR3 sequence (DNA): TGTGCCAGCAGCTTAGTTGGCCGAACATTATCCTACGAGCAGTACGTC. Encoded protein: CASSLVGRTLSYEQYV.